This TCR beta chain was identified during a study of prognosis after radiotherapy for stage I lung cancer. Across the whole study: About 15 of the patients presented with newly diagnosed primary stage I lung tumors; roughly five had oligometastatic NSCLC following surgical resection of the primary tumor. Every patient with non-small cell lung cancer was judged medically inoperable.

Genomic DNA was subjected to two-round multiplex PCR for amplification of TCR beta CDR3. Used in first-round PCR were primers specific to each TRBV and TRBJ gene. Via MiXCR, TCRdb re-called the multiplex PCR reads, giving one row per CDR3 protein. The table lists roughly 30,000 distinct CDR3 sequences, around 48% of them singletons. This clonotype was detected ten times or more. What it binds is unknown. Findings of the study overall: Unique TCR clone counts dropped after stereotactic body radiation therapy, from a median of around 10,000 to 6,900.

This sequence originates from a donor of 50 years or more with non-small cell lung cancer. Sequenced here: PBMCs, sampled before or after stereotactic body radiation therapy (not recorded which).

CDR3 in amino acids: CASSVLGSSYEQYF. CDR3 sequence (DNA): TGTGCCAGCAGCGTACTAGGTAGCTCCTACGAGCAGTACTTC. This chain links TRBV9 with TRBJ2-7; no reliable D call. V was shortened by 1 base and J by 0 bases, with 8 bases between the two germline ends. CDR3 length: 14 amino acids. CDR1 is SGDLS, CDR2 YYNGEE, per germline.